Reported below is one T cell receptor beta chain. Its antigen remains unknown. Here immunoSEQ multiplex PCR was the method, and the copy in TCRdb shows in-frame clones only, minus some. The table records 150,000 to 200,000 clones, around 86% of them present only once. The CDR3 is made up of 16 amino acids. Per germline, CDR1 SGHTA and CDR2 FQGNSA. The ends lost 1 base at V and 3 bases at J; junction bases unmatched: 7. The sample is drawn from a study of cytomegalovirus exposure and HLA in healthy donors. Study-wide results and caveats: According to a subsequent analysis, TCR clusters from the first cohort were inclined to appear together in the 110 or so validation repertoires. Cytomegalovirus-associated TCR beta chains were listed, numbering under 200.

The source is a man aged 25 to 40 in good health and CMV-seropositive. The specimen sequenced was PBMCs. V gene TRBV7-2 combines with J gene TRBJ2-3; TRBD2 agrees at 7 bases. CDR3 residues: CASSLVRGGDTDTQYF. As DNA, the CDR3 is TGTGCCAGCAGCTTAGTCCGGGGAGGGGATACAGATACGCAGTATTTT.